This entry describes one T cell receptor (beta chain). The source of the sample is a study of blood T cell repertoires in COVID-19. Study context: The cDNA or gDNA used as material had been derived from T cells, B-cell-depleted T cells, or PBMCs.

With 0 bases clipped from V and 5 bases from J, the junction kept 5 bases outside the gene matches. Germline CDR1 reads MGHRA; CDR2 reads YSYEKL. CDR3 length equals 17 residues. Original processing methods: Cell counts per sample came from amplifying reference gene primers. Sequencing was performed with immunoSEQ multiplex PCR; in TCRdb, only in-frame clones are kept and a portion is missing. V and J calls and clone size are those listed in that table; D and trimming were worked out from the DNA. This table holds about 120,000 clones, about four fifths found once. This receptor was taken from a man in his 60s with acute or convalescent COVID-19. The rearrangement uses TRBV4-1 and TRBJ2-1, with 12 bases fitting TRBD2. The sample comprised peripheral blood. The chain's CDR3 is CASSQEQGLAGNNEQFF. In DNA form, the CDR3 reads TGCGCCAGCAGCCAAGAACAAGGACTAGCGGGAAACAATGAGCAGTTCTTC.